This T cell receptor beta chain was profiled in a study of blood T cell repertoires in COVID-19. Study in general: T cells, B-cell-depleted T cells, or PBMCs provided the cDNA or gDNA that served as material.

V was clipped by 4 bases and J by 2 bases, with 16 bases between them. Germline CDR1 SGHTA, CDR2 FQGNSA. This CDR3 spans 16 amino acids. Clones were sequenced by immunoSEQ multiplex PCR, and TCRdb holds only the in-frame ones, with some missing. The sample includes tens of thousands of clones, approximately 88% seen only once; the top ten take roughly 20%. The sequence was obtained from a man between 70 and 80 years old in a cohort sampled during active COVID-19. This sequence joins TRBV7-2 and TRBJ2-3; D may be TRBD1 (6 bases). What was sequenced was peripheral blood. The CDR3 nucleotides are TGTGCCAGCAGCTCGGGACAAGGACTCTTCACAGATACGCAGTATTTT. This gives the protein CASSSGQGLFTDTQYF.